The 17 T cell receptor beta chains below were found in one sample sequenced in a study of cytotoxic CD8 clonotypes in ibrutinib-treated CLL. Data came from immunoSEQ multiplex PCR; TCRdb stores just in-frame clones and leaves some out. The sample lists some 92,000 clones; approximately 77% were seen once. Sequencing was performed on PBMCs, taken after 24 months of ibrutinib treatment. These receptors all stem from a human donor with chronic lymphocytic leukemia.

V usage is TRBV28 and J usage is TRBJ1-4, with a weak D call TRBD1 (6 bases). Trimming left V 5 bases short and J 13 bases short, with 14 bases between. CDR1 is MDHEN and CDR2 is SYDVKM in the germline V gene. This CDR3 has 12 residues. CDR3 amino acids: CASSTGRWRLFF. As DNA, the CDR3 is TGTGCCAGCAGTACAGGGCGCTGGAGACTGTTTTTT.

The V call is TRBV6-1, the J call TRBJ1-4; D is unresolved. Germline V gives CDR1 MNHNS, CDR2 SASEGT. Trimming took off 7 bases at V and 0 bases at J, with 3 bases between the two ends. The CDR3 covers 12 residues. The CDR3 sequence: CASTATNEKLFF. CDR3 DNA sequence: TGTGCCAGCACGGCAACTAATGAAAAACTGTTTTTT.

CDR3: CASSISSGSPGANVLTF. The CDR3 DNA is TGTGCCAGTAGTATAAGTAGCGGGAGCCCTGGGGCCAACGTCCTGACTTTC. The chain links TRBV19 to TRBJ2-6, with 9 bases matching TRBD2. The CDR3 is 17 amino acids. The V and J ends lost 2 bases and 2 bases, in that order; junction bases with no gene match: 4. CDR1 is LNHDA, CDR2 SQIVND, per germline (reference sequence).

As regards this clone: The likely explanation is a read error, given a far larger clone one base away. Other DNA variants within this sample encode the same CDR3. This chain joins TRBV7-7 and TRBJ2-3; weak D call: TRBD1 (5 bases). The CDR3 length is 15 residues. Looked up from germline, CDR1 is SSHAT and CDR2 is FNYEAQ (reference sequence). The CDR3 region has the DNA TGTGCTAGCAGCTTAAGAGGACATATCACAGATACGCAGTATTTT. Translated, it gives CASSLRGHITDTQYF.

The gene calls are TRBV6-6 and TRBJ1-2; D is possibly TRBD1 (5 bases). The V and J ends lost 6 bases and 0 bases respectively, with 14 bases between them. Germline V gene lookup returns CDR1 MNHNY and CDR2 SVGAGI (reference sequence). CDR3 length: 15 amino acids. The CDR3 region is CASRGWDGSNYGYTF. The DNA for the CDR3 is TGTGCCAGCAGGGGATGGGACGGCTCTAACTATGGCTACACCTTC.

The CDR3 DNA reads TGTGCCAGCAGCGTAGGGCAGGGTCCGGAGACCCAGTACTTC. Translating gives CASSVGQGPETQYF. The rearrangement joins TRBV9 to TRBJ2-5; tentative D call: TRBD1 (5 bases). Trimming cost V 0 bases and J 5 bases, with 11 bases left between them. This CDR3 contains 14 residues. The germline gives CDR1 SGDLS, CDR2 YYNGEE.

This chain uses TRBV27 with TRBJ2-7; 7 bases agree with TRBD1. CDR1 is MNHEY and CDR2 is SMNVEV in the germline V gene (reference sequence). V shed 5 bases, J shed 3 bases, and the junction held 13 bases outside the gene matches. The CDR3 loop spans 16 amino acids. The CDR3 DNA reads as TGTGCCAGCAGTAACGACAGGGCTACTGGCTTCTACGAGCAGTACTTC. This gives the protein CASSNDRATGFYEQYF.

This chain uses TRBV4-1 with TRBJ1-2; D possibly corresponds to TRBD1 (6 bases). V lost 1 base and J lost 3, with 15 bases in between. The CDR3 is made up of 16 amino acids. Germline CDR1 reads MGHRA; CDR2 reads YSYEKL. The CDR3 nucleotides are TGCGCCAGCAGCCAAGGGGGGACGCGGGGGCACTATGGCTACACCTTC. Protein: CASSQGGTRGHYGYTF.

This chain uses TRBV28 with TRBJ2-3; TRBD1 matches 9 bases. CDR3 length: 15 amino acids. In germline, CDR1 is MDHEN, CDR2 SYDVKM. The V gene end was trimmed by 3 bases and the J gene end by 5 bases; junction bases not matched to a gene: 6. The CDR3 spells CASSFGDRVGDTQYF. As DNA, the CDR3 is TGTGCCAGCAGTTTCGGGGACAGGGTTGGAGATACGCAGTATTTT. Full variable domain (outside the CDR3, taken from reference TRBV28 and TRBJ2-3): DVKVTQSSRYLVKRTGEKVFLECVQDMDHENMFWYRQDPGLGLRLIYFSYDVKMKEKGDIPEGYSVSREKKERFSLILESASTNQTSMYLCASSFGDRVGDTQYFGPGTRLTVL.

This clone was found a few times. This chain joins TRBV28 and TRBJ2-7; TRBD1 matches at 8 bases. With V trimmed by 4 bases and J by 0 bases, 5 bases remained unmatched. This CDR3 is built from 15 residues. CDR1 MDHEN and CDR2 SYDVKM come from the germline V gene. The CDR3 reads CASSSRGRNSYEQYF. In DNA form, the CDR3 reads TGTGCCAGCAGTTCCAGGGGGCGTAACTCCTACGAGCAGTACTTC.

The CDR3 loop is CASSADRGDTEAFF. The CDR3 nucleotides read TGTGCCAGCAGTGCGGACAGAGGAGACACTGAAGCTTTCTTT. The chain carries TRBV6-1 and TRBJ1-1; TRBD1 might be the D (6 bases). The CDR3 is made up of 14 amino acids. Germline V gene sequence: CDR1 MNHNS, CDR2 SASEGT. V was cut by 4 bases and J by 3 bases, with 12 bases left in between.

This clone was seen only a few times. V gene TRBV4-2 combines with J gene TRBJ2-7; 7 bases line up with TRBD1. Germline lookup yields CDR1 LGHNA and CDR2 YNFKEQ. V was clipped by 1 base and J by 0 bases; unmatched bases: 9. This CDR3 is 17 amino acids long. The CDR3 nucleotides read TGTGCCAGCAGCCAAGGGCCGGACAGGTCGTCCTCCTACGAGCAGTACTTC. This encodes CASSQGPDRSSSYEQYF.

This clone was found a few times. The CDR3 region is CASSLTIRLSGAPEKLFF. CDR3 DNA: TGTGCCAGCAGTTTAACTATTAGACTATCAGGGGCCCCTGAAAAACTGTTTTTT. The chain is built from TRBV27 and TRBJ1-4, with D maybe TRBD1 (6 bases). Germline-derived CDR1 and CDR2 are MNHEY and SMNVEV (reference sequence). V lost 2 bases and J 7 bases, leaving 23 bases between the germline ends. The CDR3 totals 18 residues.

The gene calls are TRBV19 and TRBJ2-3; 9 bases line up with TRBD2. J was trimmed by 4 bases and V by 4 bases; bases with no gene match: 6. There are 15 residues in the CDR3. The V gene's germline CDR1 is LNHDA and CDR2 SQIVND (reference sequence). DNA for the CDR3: TGTGCCAGTAGTAAACAGCGGGAGGCTGCAGATACGCAGTATTTT. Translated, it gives CASSKQREAADTQYF.

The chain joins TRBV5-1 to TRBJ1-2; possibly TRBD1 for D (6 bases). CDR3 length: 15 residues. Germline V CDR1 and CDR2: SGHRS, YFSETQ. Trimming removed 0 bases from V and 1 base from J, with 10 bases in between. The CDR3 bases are TGCGCCAGCAGCTTGGACAGGGAAGGTAACTATGGCTACACCTTC. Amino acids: CASSLDREGNYGYTF.

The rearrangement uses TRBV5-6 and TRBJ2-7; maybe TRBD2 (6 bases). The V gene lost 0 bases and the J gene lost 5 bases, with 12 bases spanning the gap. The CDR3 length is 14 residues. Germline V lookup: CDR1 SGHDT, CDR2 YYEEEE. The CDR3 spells CASSLGGGSDEQYF. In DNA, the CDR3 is TGTGCCAGCAGCTTGGGGGGAGGCAGCGACGAGCAGTACTTC.

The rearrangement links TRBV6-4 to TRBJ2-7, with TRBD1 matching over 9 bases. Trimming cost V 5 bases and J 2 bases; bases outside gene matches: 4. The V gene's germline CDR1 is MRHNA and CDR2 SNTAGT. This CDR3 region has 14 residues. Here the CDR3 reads CASSYRQGAYEQYF. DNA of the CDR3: TGTGCCAGCAGTTACCGACAGGGGGCCTACGAGCAGTACTTC.